A selection of T cell receptor beta chains follows, all from one sample in a study of T-cell reconstitution after alpha-beta-depleted transplantation in children. Via MiXCR, TCRdb re-called the PCR reads, giving one row per CDR3 protein. The sample has 420,000 or so distinct CDR3 sequences; roughly a tenth are singletons. Sequenced material: PBMCs from the stem cell graft donor, taken from the stem cell graft. These receptor sequences come from a human donor who donated a stem cell graft to a child with acute myeloid leukemia. The CDR3 runs from the conserved cysteine through the conserved F or W. The order of the fields is CDR3 length, V gene, D gene, J gene, clone size, CDR3 protein, CDR3 DNA. D genes are given only for firm matches. Some rows mark clone size as missing; the rest say once, few, many or name a class of expanded clone.

>18|TRBV4-1|TRBD1|TRBJ1-5|few
CASSGTGTSGAGNQPQHF
TGCGCCAGCAGTGGGACAGGAACCTCCGGGGCTGGCAATCAGCCCCAGCATTTT
>12|TRBV7-6|NA|TRBJ2-7|few
CASGSRSYEQYF
TGTGCCAGCGGGAGTCGGTCCTACGAGCAGTACTTC
>16|TRBV12-3/TRBV12-4|TRBD2|TRBJ2-2|many
CASSQRLAVDPGELFF
TGTGCCAGCAGTCAACGACTAGCGGTTGACCCCGGGGAGCTGTTTTTT
>13|TRBV10-3|NA|TRBJ2-5|NA
CAISEQSQETQYF
TGTGCCATCAGTGAACAGAGCCAAGAGACCCAGTACTTC
>14|TRBV2|TRBD1|TRBJ1-5|many
CATRLTGALEPQHF
TGTGCCACCAGACTTACAGGGGCCTTAGAGCCCCAGCATTTT
>14|TRBV6-2/TRBV6-3|NA|TRBJ1-1|NA
CASSPRGPGREAFF
TGTGCCAGCAGTCCACGGGGGCCGGGGCGTGAAGCTTTCTTT
>16|TRBV14|NA|TRBJ2-4|many
CASSQGLPAAKNIQYF
TGTGCCAGCAGCCAAGGTTTGCCGGCGGCCAAAAACATTCAGTACTTC
>13|TRBV9|NA|TRBJ1-2|NA
CASSRDGIYGYTF
TGTGCCAGCAGTAGGGACGGAATCTATGGCTACACCTTC
>15|TRBV6-2/TRBV6-3|TRBD1|TRBJ1-1|NA
CASSYSDRGNTEAFF
TGTGCCAGCAGTTACTCGGACAGGGGGAACACTGAAGCTTTCTTT
>12|TRBV6-1|NA|TRBJ2-7|NA
CASSPHGREQYF
TGTGCCAGCAGCCCCCACGGCCGCGAGCAGTACTTC
>16|TRBV7-2|TRBD2|TRBJ2-3|few
CASTVSGRVLGDTQYF
TGTGCCAGCACTGTTAGCGGGAGGGTTCTTGGAGATACGCAGTATTTT
>13|TRBV18|NA|TRBJ2-3|few
CASSLANTDTQYF
TGTGCCAGCTCACTAGCTAACACAGATACGCAGTATTTT
>15|TRBV20-1|NA|TRBJ2-5|NA
CSARDVSSWAETQYF
TGCAGTGCTAGAGATGTTTCTAGCTGGGCGGAGACCCAGTACTTC
>12|TRBV7-3|NA|TRBJ2-4|many
CASGPDGNIQYF
TGTGCCAGCGGACCGGACGGAAACATTCAGTACTTC
>15|TRBV25-1|TRBD1|TRBJ2-5|many
CASSSGQGAPETQYF
TGTGCCAGCAGCTCAGGACAGGGGGCTCCAGAGACCCAGTACTTC
>14|TRBV12-5|TRBD1|TRBJ1-5|NA
CASDRTGHGQPQHF
TGTGCTAGTGATCGGACAGGGCACGGTCAGCCCCAGCATTTT
>21|TRBV10-3|TRBD2|TRBJ2-3|many
CAISPSDSGRAEVGSTDTQYF
TGTGCCATCAGTCCTAGTGATAGCGGGAGGGCAGAGGTTGGCAGCACAGATACGCAGTATTTT
>16|TRBV15|TRBD2|TRBJ2-1|few
CATSTSFLGLAGEQFF
TGTGCCACCAGCACCTCCTTTTTGGGACTAGCGGGAGAGCAGTTCTTC
>14|TRBV6-1|TRBD1|TRBJ1-1|NA
CASREITGATEAFF
TGTGCCAGCAGGGAAATCACAGGGGCCACTGAAGCTTTCTTT
>17|TRBV30|TRBD2|TRBJ2-5|NA
CAWSVLRTSGAKETQYF
TGTGCCTGGAGTGTACTTCGGACTAGCGGGGCTAAAGAGACCCAGTACTTC
>19|TRBV20-1|TRBD2|TRBJ2-1|NA
CCARDLRTSGIRTYNEQFF
TGCTGTGCTAGAGATTTGCGGACTAGCGGGATTCGTACCTACAATGAGCAGTTCTTC
>16|TRBV9|NA|TRBJ1-3|many
CASSVDPGRTGNTIYF
TGTGCCAGCAGCGTAGATCCGGGGAGAACGGGAAACACCATATATTTT
>14|TRBV21-1|NA|TRBJ1-2|NA
CASSKGSDSRGYTF
TGTGCCAGCAGCAAAGGGTCGGACAGCCGAGGCTACACCTTC
>13|TRBV15|NA|TRBJ1-2|NA
CATSRDEGYGYTF
TGTGCCACCAGCAGAGATGAAGGGTACGGCTACACCTTC